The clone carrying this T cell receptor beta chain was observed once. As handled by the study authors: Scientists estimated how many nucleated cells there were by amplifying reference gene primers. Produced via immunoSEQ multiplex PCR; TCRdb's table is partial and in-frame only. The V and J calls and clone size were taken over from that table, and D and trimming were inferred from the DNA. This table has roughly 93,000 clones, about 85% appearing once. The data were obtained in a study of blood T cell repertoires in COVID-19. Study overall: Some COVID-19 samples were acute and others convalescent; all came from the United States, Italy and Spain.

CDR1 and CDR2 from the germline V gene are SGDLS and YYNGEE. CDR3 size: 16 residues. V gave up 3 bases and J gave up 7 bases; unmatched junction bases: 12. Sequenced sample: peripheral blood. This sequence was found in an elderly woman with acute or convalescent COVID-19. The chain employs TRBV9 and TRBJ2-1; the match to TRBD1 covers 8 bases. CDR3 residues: CASSASGQVHRNEQFF. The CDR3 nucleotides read TGTGCCAGCAGCGCCTCGGGACAGGTTCATCGGAATGAGCAGTTCTTC.